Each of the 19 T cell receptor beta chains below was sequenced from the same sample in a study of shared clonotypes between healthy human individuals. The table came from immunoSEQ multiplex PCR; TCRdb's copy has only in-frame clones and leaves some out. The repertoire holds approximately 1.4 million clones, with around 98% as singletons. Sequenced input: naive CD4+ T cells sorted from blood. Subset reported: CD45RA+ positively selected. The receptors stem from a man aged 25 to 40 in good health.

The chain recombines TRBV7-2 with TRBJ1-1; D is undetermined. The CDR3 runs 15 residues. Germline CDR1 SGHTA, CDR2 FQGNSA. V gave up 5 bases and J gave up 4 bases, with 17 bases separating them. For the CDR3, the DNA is TGTGCCAGCAGCCCCAGAGTCCGGTGGCCCACTGAAGCTTTCTTT. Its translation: CASSPRVRWPTEAFF.

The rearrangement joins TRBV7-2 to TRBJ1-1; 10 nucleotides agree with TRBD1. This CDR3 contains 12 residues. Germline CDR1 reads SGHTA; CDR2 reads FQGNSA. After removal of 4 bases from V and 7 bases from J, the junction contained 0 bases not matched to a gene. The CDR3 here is CASSWDRGEAFF. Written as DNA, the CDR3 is TGTGCCAGCAGCTGGGACAGGGGTGAAGCTTTCTTT.

The CDR3 reads CASWQGIPYEQYF. In nucleotides, the CDR3 is TGCGCCAGCTGGCAGGGCATTCCCTACGAGCAGTACTTC. This sequence joins TRBV5-1 and TRBJ2-7; D is perhaps TRBD1 (5 bases). Trimming pared 7 bases from V and 2 bases from J, leaving 13 bases between. CDR3 length: 13 amino acids. Germline CDR1 is SGHRS and CDR2 is YFSETQ.

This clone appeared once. In nucleotides, the CDR3 is TGTGCCAGCAGTTCAACTAGCGGGGGGACCTACGAGCAGTACTTC. This gives the protein CASSSTSGGTYEQYF. This chain links TRBV14 with TRBJ2-7; 12 bases are a match to TRBD2. V lost 6 bases, J lost 2 bases, and 5 bases stayed unmatched. Germline V gene data show CDR1 as SGHDN and CDR2 as FVKESK. The CDR3 totals 15 residues.

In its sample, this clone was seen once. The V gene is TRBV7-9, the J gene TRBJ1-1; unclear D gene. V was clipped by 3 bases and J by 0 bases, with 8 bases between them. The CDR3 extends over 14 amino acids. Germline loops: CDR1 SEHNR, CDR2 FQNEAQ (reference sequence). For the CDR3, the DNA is TGTGCCAGCAGCTTGAACGGGATGAACACTGAAGCTTTCTTT. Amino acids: CASSLNGMNTEAFF.

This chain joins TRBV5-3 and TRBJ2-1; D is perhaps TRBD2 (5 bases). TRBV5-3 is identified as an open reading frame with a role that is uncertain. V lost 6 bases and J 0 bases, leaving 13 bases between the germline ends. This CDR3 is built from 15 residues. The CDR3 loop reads CARKEAPSSYNEQFF. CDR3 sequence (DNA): TGTGCCAGAAAGGAGGCACCCAGCTCCTACAATGAGCAGTTCTTC.

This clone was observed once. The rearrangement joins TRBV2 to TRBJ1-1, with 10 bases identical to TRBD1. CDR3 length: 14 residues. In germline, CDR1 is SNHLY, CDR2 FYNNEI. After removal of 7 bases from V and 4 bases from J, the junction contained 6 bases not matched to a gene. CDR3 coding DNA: TGTGCCAGCACTGGGACAGGGGTGGCCACTGAAGCTTTCTTT. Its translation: CASTGTGVATEAFF.

The chain's CDR3 is CASSSSGRLVTDTQYF. The CDR3, as DNA: TGTGCCAGCAGCTCTAGCGGGAGGCTTGTGACAGATACGCAGTATTTT. The chain is built from TRBV7-9 and TRBJ2-3, with 11 bases aligning to TRBD2. The CDR3 covers 16 residues. Trimming took 4 bases from V and 3 from J; bases not matched to a gene: 6. Germline CDR1 is SEHNR and CDR2 is FQNEAQ (reference sequence).

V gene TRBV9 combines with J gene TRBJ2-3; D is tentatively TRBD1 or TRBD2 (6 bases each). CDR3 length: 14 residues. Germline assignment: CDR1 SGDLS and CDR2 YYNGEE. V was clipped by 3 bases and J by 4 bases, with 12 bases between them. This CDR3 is CASSGRGVADTQYF. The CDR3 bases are TGTGCCAGCAGCGGTAGGGGGGTGGCAGATACGCAGTATTTT. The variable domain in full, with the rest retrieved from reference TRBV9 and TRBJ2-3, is DSGVTQTPKHLITATGQRVTLRCSPRSGDLSVYWYQQSLDQGLQFLIQYYNGEERAKGNILERFSAQQFPDLHSELNLSSLELGDSALYFCASSGRGVADTQYFGPGTRLTVL.

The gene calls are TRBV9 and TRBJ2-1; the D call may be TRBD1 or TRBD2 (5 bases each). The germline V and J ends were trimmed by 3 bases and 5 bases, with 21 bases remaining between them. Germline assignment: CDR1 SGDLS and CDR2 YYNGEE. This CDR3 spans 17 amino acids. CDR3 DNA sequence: TGTGCCAGCAGCGGGCTGGGACGGACGACCAATAACAATGAGCAGTTCTTC. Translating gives CASSGLGRTTNNNEQFF.

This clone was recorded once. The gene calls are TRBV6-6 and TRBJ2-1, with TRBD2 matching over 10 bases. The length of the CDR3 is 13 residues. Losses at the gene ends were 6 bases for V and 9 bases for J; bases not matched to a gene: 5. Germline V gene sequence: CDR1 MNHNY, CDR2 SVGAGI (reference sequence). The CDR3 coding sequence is TGTGCCAGCAGGCAGCGGGAGGGAGGTGAGCAGTTCTTC. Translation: CASRQREGGEQFF.

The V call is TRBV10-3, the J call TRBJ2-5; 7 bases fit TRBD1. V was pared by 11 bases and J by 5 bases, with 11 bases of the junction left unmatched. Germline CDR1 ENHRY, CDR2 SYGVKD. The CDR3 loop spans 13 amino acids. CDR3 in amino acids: CAAAGGIGETQYF. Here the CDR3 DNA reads TGTGCCGCTGCAGGGGGTATTGGGGAGACCCAGTACTTC.

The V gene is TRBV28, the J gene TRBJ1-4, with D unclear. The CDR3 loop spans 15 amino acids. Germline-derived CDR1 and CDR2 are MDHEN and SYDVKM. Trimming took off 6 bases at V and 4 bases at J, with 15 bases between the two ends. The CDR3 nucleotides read TGTGCCAGCAGCCCACGTGGAATGATTAATGAAAAACTGTTTTTT. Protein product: CASSPRGMINEKLFF.

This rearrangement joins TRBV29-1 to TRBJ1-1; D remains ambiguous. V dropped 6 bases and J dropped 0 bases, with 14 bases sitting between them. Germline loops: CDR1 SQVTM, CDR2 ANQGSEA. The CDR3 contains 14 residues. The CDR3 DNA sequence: TGCAGCGTCCGGGCCCTTGATATGAACACTGAAGCTTTCTTT. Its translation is CSVRALDMNTEAFF.

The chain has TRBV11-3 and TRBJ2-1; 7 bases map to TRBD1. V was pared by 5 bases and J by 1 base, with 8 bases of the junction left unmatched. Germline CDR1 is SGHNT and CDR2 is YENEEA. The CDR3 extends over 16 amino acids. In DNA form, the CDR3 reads TGTGCCAGCAGCGCAAACAGGGGAGAATCCTACAATGAGCAGTTCTTC. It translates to CASSANRGESYNEQFF. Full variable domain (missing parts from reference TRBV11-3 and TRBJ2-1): EAGVVQSPRYKIIEKKQPVAFWCNPISGHNTLYWYLQNLGQGPELLIRYENEEAVDDSQLPKDRFSAERLKGVDSTLKIQPAELGDSAVYLCASSANRGESYNEQFFGPGTRLTVL.

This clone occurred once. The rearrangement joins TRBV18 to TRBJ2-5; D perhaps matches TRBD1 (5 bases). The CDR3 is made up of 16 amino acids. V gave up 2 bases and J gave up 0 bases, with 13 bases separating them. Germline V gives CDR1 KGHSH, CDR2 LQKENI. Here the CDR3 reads CASSPIDRTNQETQYF. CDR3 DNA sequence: TGTGCCAGCTCACCAATCGACAGAACAAACCAAGAGACCCAGTACTTC.

The CDR3 bases are TGTGCCAGCTCACCACTGGGACAGGGAAGAACCGGGGAGCTGTTTTTT. Protein: CASSPLGQGRTGELFF. V gene TRBV18 combines with J gene TRBJ2-2, with 9 nucleotides matching TRBD1. The germline CDR1 and CDR2 sequences are KGHSH and LQKENI. With 1 base clipped from V and 5 bases from J, the junction kept 5 bases outside the gene matches. This CDR3 has 16 residues. Looking up the rest from reference TRBV18 and TRBJ2-2 gives the full variable domain: NAGVMQNPRHLVRRRGQEARLRCSPMKGHSHVYWYRQLPEEGLKFMVYLQKENIIDESGMPKERFSAEFPKEGPSILRIQQVVRGDSAAYFCASSPLGQGRTGELFFGEGSRLTVL.

CDR3 sequence (DNA): TGTGCCAGTACCTGGACAGGGGACTCCTACGAGCAGTACTTC. Encoded protein: CASTWTGDSYEQYF. The rearrangement links TRBV19 to TRBJ2-7; 9 nucleotides align to TRBD1. Germline lookup yields CDR1 LNHDA and CDR2 SQIVND (reference sequence). Germline trimming cut 7 bases from V and 0 bases from J; bases unmatched to any gene: 4. The CDR3 extends over 14 amino acids.

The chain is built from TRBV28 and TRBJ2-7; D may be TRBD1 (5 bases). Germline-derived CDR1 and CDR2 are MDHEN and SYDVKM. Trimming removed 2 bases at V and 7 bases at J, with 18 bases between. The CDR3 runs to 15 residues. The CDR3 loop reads CASSLRRQRPGEQYF. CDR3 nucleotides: TGTGCCAGCAGTTTACGGAGACAGCGACCTGGGGAGCAGTACTTC.